Listed below are T cell receptor beta chains from one sample, sequenced in a study of regulatory T cells in long-lasting Graves disease. MiXCR, run by TCRdb on the multiplex PCR reads, gives a single entry per CDR3 protein. Counted here are approximately 380,000 distinct CDR3 sequences, around 21% occurring once; the ten biggest clones make up about 20%. The sequences come from peripheral blood mononuclear cells (PBMCs), collected when the disease was refractory, from a patient treated with antithyroid drugs. The receptors shown here come from a female donor with Graves disease. Each CDR3 is given without its conserved first and last residue. Some rows have no size entry. The others give once, few or many, or a class for an expanded clone.

J: TRBJ2-4; V: TRBV6-2/TRBV6-3; size: few; CDR3: ASSPLLGTVDIQY
J: TRBJ2-2; V: TRBV20-1; size: many; CDR3: SAREGPGELF
J: TRBJ1-6; V: TRBV5-6; size: many; CDR3: ASSFTGTGSSPLH
J: TRBJ2-7; V: TRBV20-1; size: NA; CDR3: SARQGEPYEQY
J: TRBJ1-5; V: TRBV24-1; size: few; CDR3: ATSDSSGGFDQPQH
J: TRBJ2-7; V: TRBV20-1; size: NA; CDR3: SAIPGPLSYEQY
J: TRBJ1-3; V: TRBV2; size: many; CDR3: AISSKPGNTIY
J: TRBJ2-5; V: TRBV7-9; size: NA; CDR3: ASTLLSDFQETQY
J: TRBJ2-5; V: TRBV4-1; size: few; CDR3: ASSQDPGTGKQTQY
J: TRBJ2-2; V: TRBV27; size: NA; CDR3: ASTLSIANTGELF
J: TRBJ1-2; V: TRBV27; size: many; CDR3: ASSPGGGPYGYT
J: TRBJ1-4; V: TRBV7-9; size: NA; CDR3: ASSPGTVNEKPF
J: TRBJ2-7; V: TRBV27; size: few; CDR3: ASSSSFAGGLHEQY
J: TRBJ1-1; V: TRBV18; size: few; CDR3: ASSTGDGVLNTEAF
J: TRBJ2-5; V: TRBV10-3; size: NA; CDR3: AISGGRDMVETQY
J: TRBJ2-7; V: TRBV30; size: many; CDR3: AWSVRSHYEQY
J: TRBJ1-5; V: TRBV20-1; size: NA; CDR3: SARTGAGNQPQH
J: TRBJ1-5; V: TRBV28; size: many; CDR3: ASSLEGWHAQH
J: TRBJ2-5; V: TRBV7-9; size: NA; CDR3: ACSRTGGPRETQY
J: TRBJ1-1; V: TRBV28; size: NA; CDR3: ASSQSGGLVNTEAF
J: TRBJ2-7; V: TRBV28; size: many; CDR3: ASSLSPIGGNSYEQY
J: TRBJ2-5; V: TRBV13; size: many; CDR3: ASSPRGRETQY
J: TRBJ1-1; V: TRBV7-9; size: many; CDR3: ASSLEEVGRNTEAF
J: TRBJ2-6; V: TRBV14; size: few; CDR3: ASSHPSGANVLT
J: TRBJ2-2; V: TRBV20-1; size: NA; CDR3: SARDRGQNTGELF
J: TRBJ2-7; V: TRBV27; size: many; CDR3: ASSSGFGAYEQY
J: TRBJ2-7; V: TRBV29-1; size: few; CDR3: SVERLLSYEQY
J: TRBJ1-2; V: TRBV20-1; size: many; CDR3: SASARQGSNYGYT
J: TRBJ2-7; V: TRBV29-1; size: few; CDR3: SVRPRGRIYEQY
J: TRBJ1-5; V: TRBV27; size: few; CDR3: ASRGGQKNQPQH
J: TRBJ1-2; V: TRBV29-1; size: many; CDR3: SADDTGTASNYGYT
J: TRBJ1-2; V: TRBV6-1; size: many; CDR3: ASSEGPYGYT
J: TRBJ1-5; V: TRBV12-3/TRBV12-4; size: few; CDR3: ASSFREYTNQPQH
J: TRBJ2-5; V: TRBV6-5; size: many; CDR3: ASSYILTQETQY
J: TRBJ2-7; V: TRBV30; size: few; CDR3: AWSGDGSYEQY
J: TRBJ1-1; V: TRBV29-1; size: NA; CDR3: SVEADMNTEAF
J: TRBJ1-2; V: TRBV12-3/TRBV12-4; size: NA; CDR3: ASNSGAGGYT
J: TRBJ1-5; V: TRBV20-1; size: NA; CDR3: SASWRGLNQPQH
J: TRBJ2-2; V: TRBV9; size: NA; CDR3: ASSVRGQTNTGELF
J: TRBJ1-6; V: TRBV5-5; size: few; CDR3: ASSWGTQSSYNSPLH
J: TRBJ2-2; V: TRBV7-8; size: NA; CDR3: AILDSTSELF